This is a list of T cell receptor beta chains from one sample in a study of blood T cell repertoires in COVID-19. Repertoires were generated with immunoSEQ multiplex PCR, while TCRdb's copy carries only in-frame clones and drops some. The sample holds 180,000 or so clones, almost 85% seen once. Material for sequencing was PBMCs or T cells enriched from blood (not recorded which). Receptor source: a man in his forties or fifties who had recovered from COVID-19. The CDR3 runs from the conserved cysteine through the conserved F or W. D genes are given only for firm matches. Not all rows give a size; the values are once, few, many and, for expanded clones, a class.

V,J,size,D,CDR3,DNA
TRBV27,TRBJ2-7,NA,NA,CASRRSVFYEQYF,TGTGCCAGCAGGCGGTCGGTTTTCTACGAGCAGTACTTC
TRBV7-3,TRBJ2-1,NA,NA,CASSLSPRNEQFF,TGTGCCAGCAGCTTATCCCCGCGGAATGAGCAGTTCTTC
TRBV3-1/TRBV3-2,TRBJ2-1,NA,TRBD2,CASSQGLAGIYEQFF,TGTGCCAGCAGCCAAGGGCTAGCGGGAATCTATGAGCAGTTCTTC
TRBV24-1,TRBJ2-2,NA,TRBD2,CATSDWLTSGRWTGELFF,TGTGCCACCAGTGATTGGTTGACTAGCGGGAGGTGGACCGGGGAGCTGTTTTTT
TRBV5-5,TRBJ2-1,NA,NA,CASSFGGLGDWTNNEQFF,TGTGCCAGCAGCTTCGGTGGGTTGGGGGACTGGACGAACAATGAGCAGTTCTTC
TRBV19,TRBJ1-5,NA,NA,CASSFSGSGNQPQHF,TGTGCCAGTAGTTTCTCAGGGTCGGGCAATCAGCCCCAGCATTTT
TRBV19,TRBJ2-3,NA,NA,CASSNKQGPQYF,TGTGCCAGTAGTAACAAACAGGGTCCGCAGTATTTT
TRBV4-1,TRBJ1-2,NA,NA,CASSQARTHVYGYTF,TGCGCCAGCAGCCAGGCCCGGACACACGTCTATGGCTACACCTTC
TRBV10-3,TRBJ2-1,NA,TRBD2,CAISRTSGTSNEQFF,TGTGCCATTTCCCGGACTAGCGGGACCTCCAATGAGCAGTTCTTC
TRBV10-3,TRBJ1-3,NA,NA,CATLSSSGNTIYF,TGTGCCACACTCTCAAGCTCTGGAAACACCATATATTTT
TRBV7-9,TRBJ2-3,NA,TRBD2,CASSSTSGGTDTQYF,TGTGCCAGCAGCTCCACTAGCGGTGGCACAGATACGCAGTATTTT
TRBV7-2,TRBJ2-1,NA,TRBD2,CASSLASGSGNNEQFF,TGTGCCAGCAGCTTAGCAAGCGGGAGCGGAAACAATGAGCAGTTCTTC
TRBV6-2/TRBV6-3,TRBJ2-1,NA,TRBD2,CASSHTSGGYNEQFF,TGTGCCAGCAGCCACACTAGCGGGGGCTATAATGAGCAGTTCTTC
TRBV18,TRBJ1-5,NA,TRBD1,CASSPGRDRGNQPQHF,TGTGCCAGCTCACCAGGTAGGGACAGGGGCAATCAGCCCCAGCATTTT
TRBV7-2,TRBJ2-3,NA,NA,CASSLRDIKDTQYF,TGTGCCAGCAGCCTCCGCGATATTAAAGATACGCAGTATTTT
TRBV29-1,TRBJ2-1,few,NA,CSVDNPVSYNEQFF,TGCAGCGTTGATAATCCGGTCTCCTACAATGAGCAGTTCTTC
TRBV19,TRBJ1-1,NA,TRBD1,CASTPDRNGAEAFF,TGTGCCAGTACTCCGGACAGGAATGGCGCTGAAGCTTTCTTT
TRBV27,TRBJ2-7,NA,NA,CASSLTRSAEQYF,TGTGCCAGCAGCCTGACACGGTCGGCCGAGCAGTACTTC
TRBV7-9,TRBJ2-5,NA,NA,CASSLGAGPVGETQYF,TGTGCCAGCAGCTTGGGGGCCGGCCCCGTGGGGGAGACCCAGTACTTC
TRBV28,TRBJ2-1,NA,NA,CASSFLSGPYNEQFF,TGTGCCAGCAGTTTTCTTAGCGGACCATACAATGAGCAGTTCTTC
TRBV7-9,TRBJ2-5,NA,NA,CASSLQQGQETQYF,TGTGCCAGCAGCTTACAACAGGGACAAGAGACCCAGTACTTC
TRBV5-5,TRBJ2-2,NA,TRBD1,CASSRGQGSTTGELFF,TGTGCCAGCAGCCGGGGACAGGGATCAACCACCGGGGAGCTGTTTTTT
TRBV2,TRBJ1-4,NA,TRBD1,CASSPTGVTNEKLFF,TGTGCCAGCAGTCCGACAGGGGTCACTAATGAAAAACTGTTTTTT
TRBV9,TRBJ1-6,few,NA,CASSVRGQDSPLHF,TGTGCCAGCAGCGTCAGGGGTCAGGATTCACCCCTCCACTTT
TRBV5-1,TRBJ2-3,NA,NA,CASSLVGGLMGTDTQYF,TGCGCCAGCAGCTTGGTAGGCGGGTTGATGGGCACAGATACGCAGTATTTT
TRBV24-1,TRBJ2-1,NA,TRBD2,CATSDLGPIAGDRNEQFF,TGTGCCACCAGTGATTTGGGGCCAATAGCGGGGGATCGGAATGAGCAGTTCTTC
TRBV5-1,TRBJ1-2,few,NA,CASSSLRGNYGYTF,TGCGCCAGCAGCTCCCTCAGGGGCAACTATGGCTACACCTTC
TRBV19,TRBJ2-1,few,TRBD2,CASSIDRASGSIYNEQFF,TGTGCCAGTAGTATAGATCGGGCTAGCGGATCCATTTACAATGAGCAGTTCTTC
TRBV18,TRBJ2-2,NA,NA,CASSPTQGGSTGELFF,TGTGCCAGCTCACCAACGCAGGGAGGAAGCACCGGGGAGCTGTTTTTT
TRBV10-3,TRBJ2-3,NA,TRBD1,CAISVGTGINTDTQYF,TGTGCCATCAGTGTTGGGACAGGGATTAACACAGATACGCAGTATTTT
TRBV5-6,TRBJ2-5,NA,TRBD1,CASSSRQGVTGETQYF,TGTGCCAGCAGCTCGCGACAGGGGGTGACGGGAGAGACCCAGTACTTC
TRBV3-1/TRBV3-2,TRBJ1-6,NA,NA,CASSQDGQLVSSPLHF,TGTGCCAGCAGCCAAGACGGACAGTTAGTATCTTCACCCCTCCACTTT
TRBV7-2,TRBJ1-6,NA,NA,CASSLAGESPLHF,TGTGCCAGCAGCTTGGCAGGGGAATCACCCCTCCACTTT
TRBV5-1,TRBJ1-1,NA,NA,CASSLGTVTNTEAFF,TGCGCCAGCAGCTTGGGGACAGTGACGAACACTGAAGCTTTCTTT
TRBV4-2,TRBJ2-1,NA,TRBD2,CASSHAGVNEQFF,TGTGCCAGCAGCCATGCGGGAGTCAATGAGCAGTTCTTC
TRBV29-1,TRBJ2-3,NA,NA,CSVGGFTDTQYF,TGCAGCGTTGGAGGCTTCACAGATACGCAGTATTTT
TRBV15,TRBJ2-7,NA,NA,CATSSLRDSLSYEQYF,TGTGCCACCAGCAGCCTCAGAGACTCCCTCTCCTACGAGCAGTACTTC
TRBV10-1,TRBJ2-5,NA,TRBD1,CASSESTGGGRYLSETQYF,TGCGCCAGCAGTGAGTCCACAGGGGGCGGCCGTTACTTGTCGGAGACCCAGTACTTC
TRBV18,TRBJ2-7,NA,NA,CASSLDTDSYEQYF,TGTGCCAGCTCGCTGGACACGGACTCCTACGAGCAGTACTTC
TRBV9,TRBJ2-2,NA,NA,CASSVGLETGELFF,TGTGCCAGCAGCGTAGGACTAGAAACCGGGGAGCTGTTTTTT
TRBV7-9,TRBJ1-5,NA,NA,CASSSGNQPQHF,TGTGCCAGCAGCTCCGGCAATCAGCCCCAGCATTTT
TRBV7-3,TRBJ2-5,NA,NA,CASSLDPSESQETQYF,TGTGCCAGCAGCTTAGATCCTAGCGAGAGTCAAGAGACCCAGTACTTC
TRBV24-1,TRBJ1-2,NA,NA,CATSGASGYGYTF,TGTGCCACCAGTGGGGCCAGTGGCTATGGCTACACCTTC
TRBV30,TRBJ2-3,NA,NA,CACRGGTDTQYF,TGTGCCTGTAGGGGAGGAACAGATACGCAGTATTTT
TRBV2,TRBJ1-1,NA,NA,CASLKQVEAFF,TGTGCCAGCCTGAAACAGGTTGAAGCTTTCTTT
TRBV29-1,TRBJ2-5,NA,NA,CSVHGRRTLGETQYF,TGCAGCGTTCATGGACGGAGGACCCTTGGAGAGACCCAGTACTTC
TRBV5-5,TRBJ2-5,NA,TRBD2,CASSLAAGGQTQYF,TGTGCCAGCAGCTTGGCGGCGGGGGGGCAGACCCAGTACTTC
TRBV5-1,TRBJ2-3,NA,NA,CASSLSPTGVRTDTQYF,TGCGCCAGCAGCTTGTCTCCCACAGGAGTCAGGACAGATACGCAGTATTTT
TRBV6-5,TRBJ2-1,NA,TRBD2,CASSRLAGPNEQFF,TGTGCCAGCTCTCGACTAGCGGGTCCCAATGAGCAGTTCTTC
TRBV1,TRBJ2-5,NA,NA,CTSSHRTTMGWKTQYF,TGCACCAGCAGCCACCGGACTACGATGGGTTGGAAGACCCAGTACTTC
TRBV11-2,TRBJ1-4,few,NA,CASSLAGFNEKLFF,TGTGCCAGCAGCTTAGCGGGGTTTAATGAAAAACTGTTTTTT
TRBV3-1/TRBV3-2,TRBJ1-2,once,NA,CASSQDGAQGYTF,TGTGCCAGCAGCCAAGATGGGGCGCAGGGCTACACCTTC
TRBV30,TRBJ1-4,few,NA,CAWSALREKLFF,TGTGCCTGGAGTGCCTTAAGGGAGAAACTGTTTTTT
TRBV11-2,TRBJ2-7,NA,TRBD1,CASSLPGTGVPYEQYF,TGTGCCAGCAGCTTGCCCGGGACAGGGGTCCCCTACGAGCAGTACTTC
TRBV7-2,TRBJ2-7,NA,NA,CASSLNSPGNEQYF,TGTGCCAGCAGCTTAAACTCTCCGGGGAACGAGCAGTACTTC